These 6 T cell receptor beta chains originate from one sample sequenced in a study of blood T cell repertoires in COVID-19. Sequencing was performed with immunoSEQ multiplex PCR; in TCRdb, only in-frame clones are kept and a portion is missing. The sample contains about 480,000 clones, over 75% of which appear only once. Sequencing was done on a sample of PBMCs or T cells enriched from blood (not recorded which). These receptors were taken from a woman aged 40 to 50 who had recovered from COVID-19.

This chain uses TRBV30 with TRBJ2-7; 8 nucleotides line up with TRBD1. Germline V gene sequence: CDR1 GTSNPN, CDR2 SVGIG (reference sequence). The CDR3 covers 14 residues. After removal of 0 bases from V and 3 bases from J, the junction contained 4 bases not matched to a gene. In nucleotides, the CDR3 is TGTGCCTGGAGTGTTGGACAGGGTCACTACGAGCAGTACTTC. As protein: CAWSVGQGHYEQYF.

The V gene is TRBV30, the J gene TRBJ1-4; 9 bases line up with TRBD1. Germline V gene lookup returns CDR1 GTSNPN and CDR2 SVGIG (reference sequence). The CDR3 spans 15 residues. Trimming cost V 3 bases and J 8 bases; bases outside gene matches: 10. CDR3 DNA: TGTGCCTGGAGCCCCCGGGACAGGGACGACGAAAAACTGTTTTTT. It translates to CAWSPRDRDDEKLFF. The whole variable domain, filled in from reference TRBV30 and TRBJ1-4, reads SQTIHQWPATLVQPVGSPLSLECTVEGTSNPNLYWYRQAAGRGLQLLFYSVGIGQISSEVPQNLSASRPQDRQFILSSKKLLLSDSGFYLCAWSPRDRDDEKLFFGSGTQLSVL.

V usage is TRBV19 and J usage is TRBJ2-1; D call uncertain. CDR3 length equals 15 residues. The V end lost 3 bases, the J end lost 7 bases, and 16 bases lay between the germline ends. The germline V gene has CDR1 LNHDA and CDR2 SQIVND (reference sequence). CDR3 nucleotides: TGTGCCAGTAGTATGGGTGGCGGCGGTCAGAATGAGCAGTTCTTC. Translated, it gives CASSMGGGGQNEQFF.

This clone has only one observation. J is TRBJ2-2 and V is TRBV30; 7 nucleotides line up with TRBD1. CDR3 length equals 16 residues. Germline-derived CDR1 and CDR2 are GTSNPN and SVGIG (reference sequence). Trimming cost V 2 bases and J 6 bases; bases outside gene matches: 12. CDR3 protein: CAWSRSRTGASGELFF. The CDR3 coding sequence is TGTGCCTGGAGTAGGTCTAGAACAGGGGCCTCCGGGGAGCTGTTTTTT.

The CDR3: CASSQALGYGYTF. For the CDR3, the DNA is TGTGCCAGCAGCCAAGCGCTCGGCTATGGCTACACCTTC. The genes are TRBV3-1 (or the pseudogene TRBV3-2) and TRBJ1-2; D call uncertain. Per the germline V gene, CDR1 is LGHDT and CDR2 is YNNKEL (reference sequence). Trimming cost V 1 base and J 4 bases, with 7 bases left between them. This CDR3 spans 13 amino acids.

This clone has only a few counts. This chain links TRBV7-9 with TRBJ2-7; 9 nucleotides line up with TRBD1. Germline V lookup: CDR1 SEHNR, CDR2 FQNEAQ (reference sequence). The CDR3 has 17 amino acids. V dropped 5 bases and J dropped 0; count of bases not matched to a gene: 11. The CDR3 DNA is TGTGCCAGCAGCGCTACAGGGGGCGTGGTGGCCTCCTACGAGCAGTACTTC. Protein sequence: CASSATGGVVASYEQYF.